These 25 T cell receptor beta chains came from one sample sequenced in a study of T cells in Graves' hyperthyroidism and ophthalmopathy. Regions amplified from RNA transcripts were the TCR beta CDR3 regions. HTBI primers were employed in a first-round RT-PCR of the TCR CDR3. Via MiXCR, TCRdb re-called the multiplex PCR reads, giving one row per CDR3 protein. The sample has hundreds of thousands of distinct CDR3 sequences, 12% to 15% seen once. Sequenced material: blood. The source is a woman between 18 and 29 years old with Graves' hyperthyroidism.

This clonotype was counted only a few times. The chain uses TRBV6-6 and TRBJ1-4, with 7 bases aligning to TRBD1. After removal of 2 bases from V and 8 bases from J, the junction contained 8 bases not matched to a gene. The CDR3 covers 15 residues. CDR1 is MNHNY, CDR2 SVGAGI, per germline (reference sequence). The CDR3 is CASSYPPGQIEKLFF. The CDR3 DNA reads as TGTGCCAGCAGTTACCCCCCGGGACAGATCGAAAAACTGTTTTTT.

To note about this clonotype: A much larger clone is a single base away; this may be a read error. The chain uses TRBV18 and TRBJ2-3, with D hard to call. The germline gives CDR1 KGHSH, CDR2 LQKENI. The CDR3 totals 9 residues. CDR3 bases: TGTGCCAGCCCACCGGGTCAGTATTTT. It codes for CASPPGQYF.

This chain joins TRBV4-1 and TRBJ1-2; D not certain. This CDR3 region has 14 residues. The V gene's germline CDR1 is MGHRA and CDR2 YSYEKL. Trimming removed 0 bases at V and 6 bases at J, with 11 bases between. The CDR3 region has the DNA TGCGCCAGCAGCCAAGATTGGGCAGACGATGGCTACACCTTC. Its translation: CASSQDWADDGYTF.

The chain couples TRBV18 to TRBJ2-2; no clear D. CDR1 is KGHSH and CDR2 is LQKENI in the germline V gene. The CDR3 is 18 amino acids. Trimming left V 0 bases short and J 5 bases short, with 19 bases between. CDR3 DNA: TGTGCCAGCTCACCACCGGGTGGTGTGCTGGGGTGGACCGGGGAGCTGTTTTTT. Translating it yields CASSPPGGVLGWTGELFF.

Only a few counts were recorded for this clonotype. The CDR3 sequence is CASSHRDRVGTPLHF. The CDR3 nucleotides are TGTGCCAGCAGCCACCGGGACAGGGTAGGGACACCCCTCCACTTT. The chain combines TRBV3-1 with TRBJ1-6; 9 bases line up with TRBD1. J was trimmed by 11 bases and V by 3 bases; bases with no gene match: 8. From germline, CDR1 is LGHDT and CDR2 YNNKEL (reference sequence). The CDR3 runs to 15 residues.

In this sample, this clonotype turned up many times. The gene calls are TRBV7-6 and TRBJ1-1, with 7 bases identical to TRBD1. Germline values: CDR1 SGHVS, CDR2 FNYEAQ. The CDR3 extends over 13 amino acids. V was pared by 4 bases and J by 2 bases, with 1 base of the junction left unmatched. CDR3: CASSWDSNTEAFF. As DNA, the CDR3 is TGTGCCAGCAGCTGGGACAGTAACACTGAAGCTTTCTTT.

In its sample, this clonotype was seen many times. J is TRBJ1-5 and V is TRBV30, with 7 bases fitting TRBD1. The CDR3 totals 14 residues. Germline values: CDR1 GTSNPN, CDR2 SVGIG (reference sequence). The J segment lost 4 bases and the V segment lost 0 bases, leaving 3 bases of the junction unmatched. The CDR3 spells CAWSVQGWNQPQHF. CDR3 in DNA: TGTGCCTGGAGTGTACAGGGGTGGAATCAGCCCCAGCATTTT.

This chain uses TRBV19 with TRBJ2-3; D not resolved. Trimming left V 6 bases short and J 2 bases short, with 21 bases between. Germline assignment: CDR1 LNHDA and CDR2 SQIVND (reference sequence). The CDR3 covers 17 residues. The CDR3 bases are TGTGCCAGTAGATCCCGGTACGCTCAACTCTCCACAGATACGCAGTATTTT. It codes for CASRSRYAQLSTDTQYF.

Ten or more counts support this clonotype. The chain links TRBV2 to TRBJ2-1; 7 nucleotides agree with TRBD2. The CDR3 loop spans 16 amino acids. V was pared by 3 bases and J by 3 bases, with 8 bases of the junction left unmatched. Per germline, CDR1 SNHLY and CDR2 FYNNEI. CDR3 sequence reads: CASSDLAGSLYNEQFF. CDR3 DNA sequence: TGTGCCAGCAGTGATTTAGCGGGCAGCCTCTACAATGAGCAGTTCTTC.

At least ten counts were recorded for this clonotype. J is TRBJ2-1 and V is TRBV2, with D perhaps matching TRBD1 (5 bases). Germline values: CDR1 SNHLY, CDR2 FYNNEI. V lost 8 bases and J 6 bases, leaving 14 bases between the germline ends. The CDR3 consists of 13 residues. CDR3 DNA sequence: TGTGCCAGCTTAAGGTCCCAGGGCAATGAGCAGTTCTTC. Protein sequence: CASLRSQGNEQFF.

This clonotype was counted ten times or more. This rearrangement joins TRBV10-2 to TRBJ2-5; D is ambiguous. The V end was cut by 7 bases, the J end by 3 bases, with 12 bases between. This CDR3 contains 13 residues. The germline V gene encodes CDR1 WSHSY and CDR2 SAAADI. The CDR3 nucleotides read TGCGCCAGCAAGTTTTCGGGCGAAGAGACCCAGTACTTC. The encoded protein is CASKFSGEETQYF.

This clonotype was seen repeatedly, ten times or more. This chain connects TRBV6-1 to TRBJ1-1, with 8 bases aligning to TRBD1. From germline, CDR1 is MNHNS and CDR2 SASEGT. V dropped 6 bases and J dropped 2; count of bases not matched to a gene: 2. The CDR3 covers 13 residues. The CDR3 is CASRTGANTEAFF. The CDR3 DNA follows: TGTGCCAGCAGGACAGGGGCAAACACTGAAGCTTTCTTT.

A note on this clonotype: A read error is possible here, since a much larger clone lies one base away. This chain joins TRBV25-1 and TRBJ2-7; 9 bases are a match to TRBD2. The CDR3 is made up of 15 amino acids. Germline trimming cut 3 bases from V and 7 bases from J; bases unmatched to any gene: 10. Germline loops: CDR1 MGHDK, CDR2 SYGVNS. The DNA for the CDR3 is TGTGCCAGCAGTGAGTCCGGGACTAGCAGAAAGGAGCAGTACTTC. It yields the protein CASSESGTSRKEQYF.

This clonotype was detected only a few times. The chain employs TRBV20-1 and TRBJ2-3; TRBD2 matches 7 bases. Germline CDR1 DFQATT, CDR2 SNEGSKA (reference sequence). V gave up 3 bases and J gave up 8 bases; unmatched junction bases: 8. The CDR3 loop spans 13 amino acids. CDR3 bases: TGCAGTGCTAGGAAAGGACTAGTTGGTACGCAGTATTTT. Its translation is CSARKGLVGTQYF.

This clonotype occurred many times. This rearrangement joins TRBV30 to TRBJ2-1; D possibly corresponds to TRBD2 (6 bases). The CDR3 extends over 12 amino acids. V was pared by 8 bases and J by 5 bases, with 13 bases between. CDR1 and CDR2 from the germline V gene are GTSNPN and SVGIG (reference sequence). The CDR3 sequence is CAGWDLDNEQFF. The CDR3, as DNA: TGTGCCGGCTGGGACTTAGACAATGAGCAGTTCTTC.

This clonotype was picked up a small number of times. The gene calls are TRBV30 and TRBJ1-4; D gene unclear. Per germline, CDR1 GTSNPN and CDR2 SVGIG (reference sequence). Trimming removed 4 bases at V and 5 bases at J, with 5 bases between. The length of the CDR3 is 11 residues. The chain's CDR3 is CAWTINEKLFF. The CDR3 DNA is TGTGCCTGGACTATCAATGAAAAACTGTTTTTT.

The V call is TRBV29-1, the J call TRBJ1-1; 8 positions match TRBD1. The germline V gene encodes CDR1 SQVTM and CDR2 ANQGSEA. Losses at the gene ends were 5 bases for V and 4 bases for J; bases not matched to a gene: 3. The CDR3 has 12 amino acids. The CDR3 sequence is CSVTGGGTEAFF. CDR3 sequence (DNA): TGCAGCGTTACAGGGGGGGGCACTGAAGCTTTCTTT.

The V call is TRBV7-2, the J call TRBJ2-3; D is uncertain. Germline CDR1 SGHTA, CDR2 FQGNSA. The CDR3 runs to 14 residues. V lost 9 bases and J 3 bases, leaving 16 bases between the germline ends. The CDR3 here is CASSIGSATDTQYF. In nucleotides, the CDR3 is TGTGCCAGTAGTATAGGTTCAGCTACAGATACGCAGTATTTT.

This clonotype came up many times. This rearrangement joins TRBV27 to TRBJ2-7; D is possibly TRBD2 (6 bases). The ends were cut back, 4 bases at V and 2 bases at J, with 9 bases in the middle. The germline V gene has CDR1 MNHEY and CDR2 SMNVEV (reference sequence). This CDR3 has 13 residues. The CDR3 here is CASSYGGTYEQYF. Written as DNA, the CDR3 is TGTGCCAGCAGTTACGGGGGAACCTACGAGCAGTACTTC.

This clonotype was detected a few times. CDR3 in DNA: TGTGCCACCAGTGACGGACAGGGGGCACATGGCTACACCTTC. It specifies CATSDGQGAHGYTF. The chain employs TRBV24-1 and TRBJ1-2; 11 bases are shared with TRBD1. Per the germline V gene, CDR1 is KGHDR and CDR2 is SFDVKD. This CDR3 has 14 amino acids. V trimming: 4 bases; J trimming: 6 bases; junction bases outside the gene matches: 3.

The CDR3 here is CASSYGTGNRNEQFF. CDR3 coding DNA: TGCGCCAGCAGTTACGGGACAGGGAATCGCAATGAGCAGTTCTTC. The chain links TRBV5-1 to TRBJ2-1, with TRBD1 matching 9 bases. V lost 5 bases and J lost 6; bases outside the gene matches: 9. The CDR3 consists of 15 residues. Germline lookup yields CDR1 SGHRS and CDR2 YFSETQ.

The chain links TRBV29-1 to TRBJ2-5, with D possibly TRBD2 on 6 matching bases. The V end was cut by 3 bases, the J end by 9 bases, with 17 bases between. Germline CDR1 is SQVTM and CDR2 is ANQGSEA. The CDR3 covers 13 residues. DNA of the CDR3: TGCAGCGTTGATGCGGGGTTTTTTACGGCCCAGTACTTC. It is translated as CSVDAGFFTAQYF.

The sample holds a few counts of this clonotype. V and J are TRBV7-3 and TRBJ2-2, with TRBD2 as a possible D gene (6 bases). This CDR3 spans 18 amino acids. V was cut by 0 bases and J by 4 bases, with 18 bases left in between. Germline V gene lookup returns CDR1 SGHTA and CDR2 FQGTGA. The CDR3 coding sequence is TGTGCCAGCAGCTTAACTGGGGGACTCCTGACGCCCACCGGGGAGCTGTTTTTT. It translates to CASSLTGGLLTPTGELFF.

The chain links TRBV24-1 to TRBJ1-2; unclear D gene. The CDR3 loop spans 13 amino acids. From germline, CDR1 is KGHDR and CDR2 SFDVKD. With 7 bases removed from V and 1 base from J, the gap between germline ends came to 9 bases. The CDR3 protein is CATSRGDNYGYTF. The DNA of the CDR3 is TGTGCCACCAGCAGAGGCGATAACTATGGCTACACCTTC.

In this sample, this clonotype turned up a few times. This CDR3 is CSVDSYETQYF. The CDR3 nucleotides are TGCAGTGTAGACTCCTATGAGACCCAGTACTTC. J is TRBJ2-5 and V is TRBV20-1; D is uncertain. The CDR3 covers 11 residues. Germline CDR1 reads DFQATT; CDR2 reads SNEGSKA (reference sequence). The V gene lost 7 bases and the J gene lost 5 bases, with 11 bases spanning the gap.